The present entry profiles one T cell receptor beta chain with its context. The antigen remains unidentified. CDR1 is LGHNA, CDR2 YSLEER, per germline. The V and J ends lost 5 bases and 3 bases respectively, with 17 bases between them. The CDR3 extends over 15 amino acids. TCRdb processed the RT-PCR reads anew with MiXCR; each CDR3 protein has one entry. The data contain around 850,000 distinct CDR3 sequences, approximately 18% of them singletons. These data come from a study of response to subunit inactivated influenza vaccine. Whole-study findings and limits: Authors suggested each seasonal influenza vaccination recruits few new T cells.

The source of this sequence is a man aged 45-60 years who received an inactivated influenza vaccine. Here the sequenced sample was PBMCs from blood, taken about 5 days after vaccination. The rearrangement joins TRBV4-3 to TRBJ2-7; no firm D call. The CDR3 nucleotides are TGCGCCAGCAGCTCCAACACAGTGCGGAACTACGAGCAGTACTTC. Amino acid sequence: CASSSNTVRNYEQYF.